The rows below give T cell receptor beta chains drawn from one sample of a study of T cells in localized non-small cell lung cancer. Assay used: immunoSEQ multiplex PCR; TCRdb lists only in-frame clones, some missing. This sample has roughly 35,000 clones, with approximately 92% found just once. Source: peripheral blood, taken before any cancer treatment. The origin of the receptors is a female donor over 55 with stage I lung adenocarcinoma. The CDR3 runs from the conserved cysteine through the conserved F or W. The D gene is left open where the match is weak. Size is stated for part of the rows, as once, few or many counts, or as a class when the clone is expanded.

v_gene: TRBV5-1; j_gene: TRBJ1-1; d_gene: -; abundance: -; CDR3aa: CASSLGAANTEAFF; CDR3nt: TGCGCCAGCAGCTTGGGAGCAGCCAACACTGAAGCTTTCTTT
v_gene: TRBV2; j_gene: TRBJ1-2; d_gene: TRBD1; abundance: -; CDR3aa: CASRDRDRYGYTF; CDR3nt: TGTGCCAGCCGGGACAGGGATCGATATGGCTACACCTTC
v_gene: TRBV5-1; j_gene: TRBJ1-6; d_gene: -; abundance: -; CDR3aa: CASSLGSMPDNSPLHF; CDR3nt: TGCGCCAGCAGCTTGGGTAGTATGCCCGATAATTCACCCCTCCACTTT
v_gene: TRBV10-3; j_gene: TRBJ2-3; d_gene: TRBD1; abundance: -; CDR3aa: CAISSTGFTDTQYF; CDR3nt: TGTGCCATCAGCTCGACAGGGTTCACAGATACGCAGTATTTT
v_gene: TRBV6-5; j_gene: TRBJ1-6; d_gene: -; abundance: -; CDR3aa: CASRSWDTRDSPLHF; CDR3nt: TGTGCCAGCAGGTCTTGGGACACGAGGGATTCACCCCTCCACTTT
v_gene: TRBV11-3; j_gene: TRBJ1-4; d_gene: TRBD1; abundance: few; CDR3aa: CASSLGQGGNEKLFF; CDR3nt: TGTGCCAGCAGCCTGGGACAGGGGGGCAATGAAAAACTGTTTTTT
v_gene: TRBV7-2; j_gene: TRBJ2-3; d_gene: TRBD2; abundance: -; CDR3aa: CASRFTSGGTDTQYF; CDR3nt: TGTGCCAGCAGATTCACTAGCGGGGGGACAGATACGCAGTATTTT
v_gene: TRBV19; j_gene: TRBJ2-5; d_gene: -; abundance: -; CDR3aa: CASSRGLGETQYF; CDR3nt: TGTGCCAGTAGCAGGGGTTTGGGGGAGACCCAGTACTTC
v_gene: TRBV5-1; j_gene: TRBJ1-1; d_gene: TRBD1; abundance: -; CDR3aa: CASATGAVVGTEAFF; CDR3nt: TGCGCCAGTGCGACAGGGGCTGTTGTTGGCACTGAAGCTTTCTTT
v_gene: TRBV15; j_gene: TRBJ1-1; d_gene: -; abundance: once; CDR3aa: CATSEEGGSLNTEAFF; CDR3nt: TGTGCCACCAGCGAGGAGGGCGGAAGCTTGAACACTGAAGCTTTCTTT
v_gene: TRBV6-1; j_gene: TRBJ2-1; d_gene: -; abundance: -; CDR3aa: CASIGNRVSDEQFF; CDR3nt: TGTGCCAGCATCGGGAACAGGGTGTCCGATGAGCAGTTCTTC
v_gene: TRBV11-3; j_gene: TRBJ2-2; d_gene: TRBD1; abundance: -; CDR3aa: CASSLHGQGWTGELFF; CDR3nt: TGTGCCAGCAGCTTACATGGACAGGGTTGGACCGGGGAGCTGTTTTTT
v_gene: TRBV5-4; j_gene: TRBJ1-2; d_gene: TRBD1; abundance: -; CDR3aa: CASSAGGDSRYGYTF; CDR3nt: TGTGCCAGCAGCGCTGGGGGGGACAGCCGGTATGGCTACACCTTC
v_gene: TRBV28; j_gene: TRBJ1-2; d_gene: TRBD1; abundance: -; CDR3aa: CASSLDRGNSYGYTF; CDR3nt: TGTGCCAGCAGTCTGGACAGGGGTAATAGCTATGGCTACACCTTC
v_gene: TRBV18; j_gene: TRBJ1-2; d_gene: -; abundance: -; CDR3aa: CASSPDFLYGYTF; CDR3nt: TGTGCCAGCTCACCGGACTTCCTCTATGGCTACACCTTC
v_gene: TRBV5-1; j_gene: TRBJ1-1; d_gene: -; abundance: -; CDR3aa: CASFRTESNTEAFF; CDR3nt: TGCGCCAGCTTTCGGACAGAGAGTAACACTGAAGCTTTCTTT
v_gene: TRBV7-2; j_gene: TRBJ1-1; d_gene: -; abundance: -; CDR3aa: CASSLFTVGNTEAFF; CDR3nt: TGTGCCAGCAGCTTATTTACCGTTGGGAACACTGAAGCTTTCTTT
v_gene: TRBV7-9; j_gene: TRBJ2-2; d_gene: -; abundance: -; CDR3aa: CASSRGRNTGELFF; CDR3nt: TGTGCCAGCAGCCGGGGGAGGAACACCGGGGAGCTGTTTTTT
v_gene: TRBV5-6; j_gene: TRBJ1-2; d_gene: -; abundance: -; CDR3aa: CASSLRQGRVVYTF; CDR3nt: TGTGCCAGCAGCTTAAGGCAGGGAAGGGTTGTGTACACCTTC
v_gene: TRBV6-1; j_gene: TRBJ2-2; d_gene: -; abundance: once; CDR3aa: CASSEARRGAVF; CDR3nt: TGTGCCAGCAGTGAAGCGAGGCGGGGAGCTGTTTTT
v_gene: TRBV7-2; j_gene: TRBJ2-5; d_gene: TRBD2; abundance: -; CDR3aa: CASSSRASGTTGETQYF; CDR3nt: TGTGCCAGCAGCTCCCGGGCTAGCGGGACTACAGGGGAGACCCAGTACTTC
v_gene: TRBV6-1; j_gene: TRBJ2-3; d_gene: TRBD2; abundance: -; CDR3aa: CASNPSGGTDTQYF; CDR3nt: TGTGCCAGCAACCCTAGCGGGGGGACAGATACGCAGTATTTT
v_gene: TRBV7-2; j_gene: TRBJ2-3; d_gene: TRBD2; abundance: -; CDR3aa: CASSRGVREAQYF; CDR3nt: TGTGCCAGCAGCCGAGGGGTACGGGAGGCGCAGTATTTT
v_gene: TRBV7-2; j_gene: TRBJ2-7; d_gene: TRBD1; abundance: -; CDR3aa: CASSLVKTGLYEQYF; CDR3nt: TGTGCCAGCAGCTTAGTAAAGACAGGGCTCTACGAGCAGTACTTC